This paragraph reports one TCR beta chain. Its antigen is as yet unknown. Profiled with immunoSEQ multiplex PCR; TCRdb holds only in-frame clones, not every one. The table lists 50,000 to 85,000 clones, more than 90% of them singletons. This sample was included in a study of Tregs in tolerant kidney transplant recipients. General study points: Activated donor B cell expansion appeared to reveal the most relevant donor-specific TCRbeta repertoire. Validation in larger populations is needed because few patients were studied. Tolerant patients' donor-specific Tregs expanded beyond overall Tregs, suggesting antigen-driven growth.

Unstimulated regulatory T cells (CD4+CD25+CD127-), CD4+CD25- non-regulatory cells, CD4 and CD8 cells were FACS-sorted from thawed PBMCs. CDR3 length: 17 residues. The junction had 9 bases not matched to a gene; V was cut back by 4 bases and J by 0 bases. The germline V gene has CDR1 SGHNT and CDR2 YYREEE (reference sequence). The sample consisted of CD8+ T cells from blood, taken before the transplant. The receptor was derived from a human donor who received a combined kidney and bone marrow transplant. The chain carries TRBV5-4 and TRBJ2-7; 11 nucleotides agree with TRBD2. DNA of the CDR3: TGTGCCAGCAGCCTGGGACTAGCGGCAGTCGGCTCCTACGAGCAGTACTTC. It encodes CASSLGLAAVGSYEQYF. Full variable domain (rest looked up from reference TRBV5-4 and TRBJ2-7): ETGVTQSPTHLIKTRGQQVTLRCSSQSGHNTVSWYQQALGQGPQFIFQYYREEENGRGNFPPRFSGLQFPNYSSELNVNALELDDSALYLCASSLGLAAVGSYEQYFGPGTRLTVT.